The 7 T cell receptor beta chains listed next were all sequenced from one sample in a study of cytomegalovirus exposure and HLA in healthy donors. 13 Jbeta primers and 60 Vbeta primers were used for the PCR. Produced via immunoSEQ multiplex PCR; TCRdb's table is partial and in-frame only. The sample lists about 120,000 clones, about 71% occurring once. Sequenced sample: PBMCs. The receptors derive from a woman aged 45-65 years in good health and CMV-seronegative.

The chain uses TRBV4-2 and TRBJ2-7; 8 bases are shared with TRBD2. CDR3 size: 15 residues. CDR1 is LGHNA and CDR2 is YNFKEQ in the germline V gene. The V and J ends lost 6 bases and 2 bases, in that order; junction bases with no gene match: 9. This CDR3 is CASSSGLAPTYEQYF. Here the CDR3 DNA reads TGTGCCAGCAGTTCCGGACTAGCACCCACCTACGAGCAGTACTTC.

V and J are TRBV19 and TRBJ2-7, with 7 nucleotides matching TRBD1. V lost 5 bases and J lost 1; bases outside the gene matches: 5. The CDR3 is 14 residues long. Germline CDR1 LNHDA, CDR2 SQIVND (reference sequence). CDR3 amino acids: CASSPDRASYEQYF. In DNA, the CDR3 is TGTGCCAGTAGTCCTGACAGGGCGTCCTACGAGCAGTACTTC. Filled out from reference TRBV19 and TRBJ2-7, the complete variable domain reads DGGITQSPKYLFRKEGQNVTLSCEQNLNHDAMYWYRQDPGQGLRLIYYSQIVNDFQKGDIAEGYSVSREKKESFPLTVTSAQKNPTAFYLCASSPDRASYEQYFGPGTRLTVT.

CDR3 sequence reads: CATSRDLETQYF. CDR3 DNA: TGTGCCACCAGCAGAGATCTGGAGACCCAGTACTTC. The rearrangement uses TRBV15 and TRBJ2-5; D not certain. The CDR3 has 12 residues. Deletions cut 0 bases from V and 5 bases from J, with 4 bases between. CDR1 LNHNV and CDR2 YYDKDF come from the germline V gene (reference sequence).

This rearrangement joins TRBV28 to TRBJ1-1; D possibly corresponds to TRBD1 (5 bases). Germline V CDR1 and CDR2: MDHEN, SYDVKM. Trimming left V 4 bases short and J 5 bases short, with 11 bases between. The CDR3 contains 13 residues. Here the CDR3 DNA reads TGTGCCAGCAGTTACCAGGGAGGAACTGAAGCTTTCTTT. Its translation is CASSYQGGTEAFF.

The CDR3 here is CASSPPGGANTEAFF. For the CDR3, the DNA is TGTGCCAGCTCACCACCGGGCGGGGCAAACACTGAAGCTTTCTTT. The gene calls are TRBV18 and TRBJ1-1; D is perhaps TRBD1 (5 bases). Trimming shortened V by 0 bases and J by 2 bases, and 10 bases separated the two germline ends. The CDR3 spans 15 residues. The germline CDR1 and CDR2 sequences are KGHSH and LQKENI.

The CDR3 reads CASRKTGGGNQPQHF. The CDR3 DNA reads as TGTGCCAGCAGAAAGACAGGGGGGGGCAATCAGCCCCAGCATTTT. The chain has TRBV28 and TRBJ1-5; 9 nucleotides line up with TRBD1. V lost 6 bases to trimming and J lost 2 bases; unmatched junction nucleotides: 5. Germline loops: CDR1 MDHEN, CDR2 SYDVKM. This CDR3 is 15 amino acids long.

The J gene is TRBJ1-1, the V gene TRBV9; D uncertain. CDR3 size: 14 residues. Germline V lookup: CDR1 SGDLS, CDR2 YYNGEE. V was cut by 2 bases and J by 3 bases, with 11 bases left in between. The CDR3 DNA reads TGTGCCAGCAGCGTTGAACCGGAGTACACTGAAGCTTTCTTT. It yields the protein CASSVEPEYTEAFF.